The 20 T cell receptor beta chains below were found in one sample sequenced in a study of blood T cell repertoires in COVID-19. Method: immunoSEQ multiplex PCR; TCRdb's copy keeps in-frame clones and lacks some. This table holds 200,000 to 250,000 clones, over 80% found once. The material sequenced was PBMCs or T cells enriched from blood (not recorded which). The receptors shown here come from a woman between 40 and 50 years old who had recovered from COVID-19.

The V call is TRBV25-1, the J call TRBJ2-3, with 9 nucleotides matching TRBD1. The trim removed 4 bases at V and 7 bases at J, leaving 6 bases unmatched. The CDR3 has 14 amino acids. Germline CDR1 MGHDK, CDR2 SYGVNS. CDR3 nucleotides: TGTGCCAGCAGTGGGGGGACAGGGAGGCATACGCAGTATTTT. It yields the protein CASSGGTGRHTQYF.

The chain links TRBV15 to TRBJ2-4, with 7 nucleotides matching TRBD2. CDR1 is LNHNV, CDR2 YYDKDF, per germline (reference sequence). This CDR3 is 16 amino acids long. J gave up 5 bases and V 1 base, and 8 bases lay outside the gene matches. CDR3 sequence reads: CATSRGLTGGENIQYF. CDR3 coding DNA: TGTGCCACCAGCAGAGGATTGACGGGAGGAGAAAACATTCAGTACTTC.

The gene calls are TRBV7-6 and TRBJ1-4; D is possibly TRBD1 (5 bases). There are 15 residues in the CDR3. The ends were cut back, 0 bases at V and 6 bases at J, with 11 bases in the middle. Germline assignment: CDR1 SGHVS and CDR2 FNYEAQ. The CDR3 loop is CASSLAIGGDEKLFF. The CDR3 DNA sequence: TGTGCCAGCAGCTTAGCGATCGGGGGTGATGAAAAACTGTTTTTT.

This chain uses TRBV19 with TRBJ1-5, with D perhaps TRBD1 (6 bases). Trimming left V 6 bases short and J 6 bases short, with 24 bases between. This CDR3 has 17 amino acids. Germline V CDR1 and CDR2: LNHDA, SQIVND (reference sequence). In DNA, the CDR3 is TGTGCCAGTAGCAACCACCCGTCTCGGGGGGCGGGTCAGCCCCAGCATTTT. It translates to CASSNHPSRGAGQPQHF.

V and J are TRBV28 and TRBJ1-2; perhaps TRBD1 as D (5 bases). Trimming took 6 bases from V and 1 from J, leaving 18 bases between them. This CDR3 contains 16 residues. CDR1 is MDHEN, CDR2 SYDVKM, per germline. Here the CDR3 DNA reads TGTGCCAGCAGCCCGACTTTGGGGAGGGGTAACTATGGCTACACCTTC. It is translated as CASSPTLGRGNYGYTF.

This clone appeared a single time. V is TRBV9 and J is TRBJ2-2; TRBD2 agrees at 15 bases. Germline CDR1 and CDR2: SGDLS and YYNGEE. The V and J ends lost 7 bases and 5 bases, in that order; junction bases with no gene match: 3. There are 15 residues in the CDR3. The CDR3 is CASAGLAGGTGELFF. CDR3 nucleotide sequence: TGTGCCAGCGCGGGACTAGCGGGAGGTACCGGGGAGCTGTTTTTT.

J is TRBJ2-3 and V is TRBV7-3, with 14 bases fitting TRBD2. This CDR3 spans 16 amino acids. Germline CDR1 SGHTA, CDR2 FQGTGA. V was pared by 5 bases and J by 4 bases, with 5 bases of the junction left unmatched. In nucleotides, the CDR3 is TGTGCCAGCAGCACGGGACTAGCGGGAGTGGCAGATACGCAGTATTTT. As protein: CASSTGLAGVADTQYF.

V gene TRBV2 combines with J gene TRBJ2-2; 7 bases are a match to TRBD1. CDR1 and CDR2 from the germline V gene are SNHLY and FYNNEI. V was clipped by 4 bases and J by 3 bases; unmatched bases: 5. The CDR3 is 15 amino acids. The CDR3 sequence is CASSVAGGHTGELFF. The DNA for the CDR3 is TGTGCCAGCAGTGTGGCAGGGGGACACACCGGGGAGCTGTTTTTT.

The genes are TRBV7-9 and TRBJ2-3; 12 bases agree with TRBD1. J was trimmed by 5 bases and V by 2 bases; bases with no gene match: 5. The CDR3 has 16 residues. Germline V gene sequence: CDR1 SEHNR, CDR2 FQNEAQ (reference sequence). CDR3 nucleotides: TGTGCCAGCAGCTTACGCCGGGACAGGGGGCAAGATACGCAGTATTTT. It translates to CASSLRRDRGQDTQYF.

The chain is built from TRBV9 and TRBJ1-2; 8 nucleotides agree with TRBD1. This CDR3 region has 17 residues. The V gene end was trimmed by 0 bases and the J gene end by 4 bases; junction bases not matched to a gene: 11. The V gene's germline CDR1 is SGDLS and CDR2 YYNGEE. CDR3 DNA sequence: TGTGCCAGCAGCGTAGGGCACTTACGGGACAGGCCCTATGGCTACACCTTC. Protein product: CASSVGHLRDRPYGYTF.

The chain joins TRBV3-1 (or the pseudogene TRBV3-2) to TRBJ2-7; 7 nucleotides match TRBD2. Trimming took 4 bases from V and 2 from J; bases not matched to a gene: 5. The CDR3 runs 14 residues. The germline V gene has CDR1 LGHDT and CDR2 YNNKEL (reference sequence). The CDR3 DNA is TGTGCCAGCAGCCTCCGTGGGGGGGCCTACGAGCAGTACTTC. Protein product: CASSLRGGAYEQYF.

The CDR3 DNA reads TGTGCCAGCAACACTCTCGGGGACAGGCACGGCTCCTACGAGCAGTACTTC. This gives the protein CASNTLGDRHGSYEQYF. V gene TRBV28 combines with J gene TRBJ2-7, with 8 nucleotides matching TRBD1. This CDR3 comprises 17 residues. Trimming took 7 bases from V and 0 from J; bases not matched to a gene: 14. CDR1 MDHEN and CDR2 SYDVKM come from the germline V gene.

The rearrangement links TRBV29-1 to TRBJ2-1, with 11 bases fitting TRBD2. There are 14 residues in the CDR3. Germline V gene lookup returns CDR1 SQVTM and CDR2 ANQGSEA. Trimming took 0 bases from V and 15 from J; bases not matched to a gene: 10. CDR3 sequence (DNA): TGCAGCGTTGAAGATCGGGTTAGCGGGAGGGCCATGTTCTTC. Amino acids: CSVEDRVSGRAMFF.

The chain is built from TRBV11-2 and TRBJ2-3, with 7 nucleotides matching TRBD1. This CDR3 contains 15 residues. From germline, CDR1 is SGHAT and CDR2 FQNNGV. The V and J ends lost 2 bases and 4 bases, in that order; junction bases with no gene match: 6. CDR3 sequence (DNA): TGTGCCAGCAGCTTAAGGGGACAGCCCGCAGATACGCAGTATTTT. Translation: CASSLRGQPADTQYF.

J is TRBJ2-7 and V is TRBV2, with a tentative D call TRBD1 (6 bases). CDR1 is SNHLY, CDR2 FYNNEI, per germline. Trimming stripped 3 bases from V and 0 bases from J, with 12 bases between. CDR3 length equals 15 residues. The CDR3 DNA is TGTGCCAGCAGTGAGGACAGCGCTAGCTCCTACGAGCAGTACTTC. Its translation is CASSEDSASSYEQYF.

CDR3 amino acids: CASSQAPQGHNEQFF. The DNA of the CDR3 is TGTGCCAGCAGCCAAGCCCCCCAGGGCCACAATGAGCAGTTCTTC. This chain connects TRBV3-1 (or the pseudogene TRBV3-2) to TRBJ2-1, with D possibly matching TRBD1 (5 bases). V lost 1 base and J 5 bases, leaving 12 bases between the germline ends. Germline lookup yields CDR1 LGHDT and CDR2 YNNKEL (reference sequence). This CDR3 region has 15 residues.

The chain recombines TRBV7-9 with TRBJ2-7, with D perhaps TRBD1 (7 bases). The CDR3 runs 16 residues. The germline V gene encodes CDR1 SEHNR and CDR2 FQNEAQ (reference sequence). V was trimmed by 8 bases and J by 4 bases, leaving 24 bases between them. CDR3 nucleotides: TGTGCCAGCGGCGCTGGAGGGGGCGGATTTTCGTACGAGCAGTACTTC. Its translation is CASGAGGGGFSYEQYF.

This CDR3 reads CASSSRGQPQHF. As DNA, the CDR3 is TGTGCCAGCAGTTCTCGGGGTCAGCCCCAGCATTTT. The chain uses TRBV6-5 and TRBJ1-5; D is undetermined. The CDR3 totals 12 residues. Trimming shortened V by 4 bases and J by 6 bases, and 7 bases separated the two germline ends. Germline loops: CDR1 MNHEY, CDR2 SVGAGI.

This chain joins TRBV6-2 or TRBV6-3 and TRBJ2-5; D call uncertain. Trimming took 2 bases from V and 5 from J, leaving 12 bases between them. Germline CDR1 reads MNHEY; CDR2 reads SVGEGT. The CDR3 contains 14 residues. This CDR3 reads CASSYRRVSETQYF. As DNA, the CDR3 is TGTGCCAGCAGTTACCGTAGAGTCTCCGAGACCCAGTACTTC.

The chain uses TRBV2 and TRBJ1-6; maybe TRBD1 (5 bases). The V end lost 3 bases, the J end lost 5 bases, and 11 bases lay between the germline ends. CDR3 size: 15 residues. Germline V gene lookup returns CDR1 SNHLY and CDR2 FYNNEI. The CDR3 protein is CASSDGGLNNSPLHF. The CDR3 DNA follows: TGTGCCAGCAGTGATGGGGGGTTGAATAATTCACCCCTCCACTTT.